Below, 24 T cell receptor beta chains from the same sample are listed, as sequenced in a study of blood T cell repertoires in COVID-19. The assay was immunoSEQ multiplex PCR, and TCRdb's table has in-frame clones only and misses some. The sample includes about 270,000 clones, about nine tenths of them seen just once. Specimen: peripheral blood. The receptors here all came from a man aged 40-49 years with active or convalescent COVID-19.

The chain is built from TRBV11-2 and TRBJ2-7, with 8 bases that match TRBD2. The V gene end was trimmed by 6 bases and the J gene end by 7 bases; junction bases not matched to a gene: 14. Germline values: CDR1 SGHAT, CDR2 FQNNGV. CDR3 size: 15 residues. The CDR3 region is CASSSGVAGIKEQYF. The CDR3 region has the DNA TGTGCCAGCAGTTCGGGGGTAGCGGGAATAAAGGAGCAGTACTTC.

DNA for the CDR3: TGTGCCATCAGTGAGGGGGGGACAGGACATTCACCCCTCCACTTT. Residues: CAISEGGTGHSPLHF. The chain employs TRBV10-3 and TRBJ1-6, with 8 bases matching TRBD1. The CDR3 has 15 amino acids. Germline lookup yields CDR1 ENHRY and CDR2 SYGVKD. The V gene end was trimmed by 2 bases and the J gene end by 8 bases; junction bases not matched to a gene: 5.

There are a few counts of this clone. V and J are TRBV6-5 and TRBJ1-6, with a tentative D call TRBD1 (5 bases). The CDR3 sequence is 14 residues long. Germline V gene data show CDR1 as MNHEY and CDR2 as SVGAGI. Trimming cost V 9 bases and J 8 bases, with 17 bases left between them. The CDR3 reads CASRQSTTYSPLHF. The CDR3 nucleotides read TGTGCCAGTAGACAGTCAACCACTTATTCACCCCTCCACTTT.

The chain uses TRBV28 and TRBJ1-5, with 11 bases matching TRBD1. The CDR3 runs to 16 residues. V was clipped by 6 bases and J by 3 bases; unmatched bases: 7. CDR1 and CDR2 (germline): MDHEN, SYDVKM. The CDR3 DNA reads TGTGCCAGCAGAAGGACAGGGGGCTTGTACAATCAGCCCCAGCATTTT. Amino acids: CASRRTGGLYNQPQHF.

V is TRBV4-1 and J is TRBJ1-2; the D is unclear. Germline V gene sequence: CDR1 MGHRA, CDR2 YSYEKL. The CDR3 runs to 13 residues. V dropped 0 bases and J dropped 8 bases, with 10 bases sitting between them. The DNA for the CDR3 is TGCGCCAGCAGCCAAGAGATGAGTAGCGGCTACACCTTC. As protein: CASSQEMSSGYTF.

This clone was counted a single time. The chain links TRBV23-1 to TRBJ2-4; 8 nucleotides match TRBD1. TRBV23-1 is marked as an open reading frame, function uncertain. The CDR3 consists of 15 residues. With 5 bases clipped from V and 2 bases from J, the junction kept 5 bases outside the gene matches. The CDR3 loop reads CASSVGQGTKNIQYF. The CDR3 DNA is TGCGCCAGCAGTGTAGGACAGGGAACCAAAAACATTCAGTACTTC.

This clone was observed a few times. In nucleotides, the CDR3 is TGTGCCAGCACCCCTAGGACAGGCCCAAATTCACCCCTCCACTTT. Translated, it gives CASTPRTGPNSPLHF. V is TRBV27 and J is TRBJ1-6; 7 nucleotides match TRBD1. The CDR3 has 15 amino acids. Germline V CDR1 and CDR2: MNHEY, SMNVEV (reference sequence). J was trimmed by 7 bases and V by 7 bases; bases with no gene match: 10.

V and J are TRBV7-9 and TRBJ1-1; 7 nucleotides agree with TRBD1. V dropped 1 base and J dropped 1; count of bases not matched to a gene: 3. The CDR3 has 15 residues. Germline assignment: CDR1 SEHNR and CDR2 FQNEAQ (reference sequence). The CDR3, as DNA: TGTGCCAGCAGCTTAGAGCCAGGGGGGAACACTGAAGCTTTCTTT. It is translated as CASSLEPGGNTEAFF.

The CDR3 loop reads CASSGRLHSSSYEQYF. CDR3 DNA: TGTGCCAGCAGCGGGAGGCTACACTCAAGCTCCTACGAGCAGTACTTC. V is TRBV27 and J is TRBJ2-7; TRBD2 matches at 7 bases. The CDR3 totals 16 residues. The V gene end was trimmed by 6 bases and the J gene end by 0 bases; junction bases not matched to a gene: 11. CDR1 and CDR2 from the germline V gene are MNHEY and SMNVEV (reference sequence).

This chain links TRBV28 with TRBJ1-2; a possible D gene is TRBD1 (6 bases). This CDR3 has 12 amino acids. CDR1 is MDHEN, CDR2 SYDVKM, per germline. Trimming stripped 7 bases from V and 8 bases from J, with 14 bases between. DNA of the CDR3: TGTGCCAGCACCAAGACAGGTGGGGGCTACACCTTC. Its translation is CASTKTGGGYTF.

This chain links TRBV6-6 with TRBJ2-4; D is perhaps TRBD2 (6 bases). V lost 7 bases and J lost 1, with 14 bases in between. This CDR3 region has 15 residues. Germline V gene data show CDR1 as MNHNY and CDR2 as SVGAGI (reference sequence). The CDR3 reads CASTPAREAKNIQYF. The CDR3 region has the DNA TGTGCCAGCACCCCGGCACGGGAGGCCAAAAACATTCAGTACTTC.

CDR3 in DNA: TGTGCCAGCACACAGGGGGCTTCTGGAAACACCATATATTTT. This sequence encodes CASTQGASGNTIYF. J is TRBJ1-3 and V is TRBV2; 9 nucleotides match TRBD1. The V gene's germline CDR1 is SNHLY and CDR2 FYNNEI. This CDR3 has 14 amino acids. V was pared by 7 bases and J by 1 base, with 2 bases of the junction left unmatched.

This clone was seen a handful of times. V gene TRBV7-9 combines with J gene TRBJ2-7, with 11 bases aligning to TRBD2. This CDR3 is 16 amino acids long. Germline-derived CDR1 and CDR2 are SEHNR and FQNEAQ (reference sequence). J lost 2 bases, V lost 5 bases, and 8 bases had no gene match. The CDR3 sequence is CASSQLGLAVPYEQYF. In DNA form, the CDR3 reads TGTGCCAGCAGCCAATTGGGACTAGCGGTCCCCTACGAGCAGTACTTC.

The genes are TRBV6-1 and TRBJ1-5; perhaps TRBD1 as D (5 bases). Trimming stripped 3 bases from V and 9 bases from J, with 6 bases between. Germline loops: CDR1 MNHNS, CDR2 SASEGT. The CDR3 is 11 amino acids. As DNA, the CDR3 is TGTGCCAGCAGTGATCAGGGGCCCCAGCATTTT. This gives the protein CASSDQGPQHF.

The genes are TRBV28 and TRBJ2-7, with 10 bases aligning to TRBD1. CDR3 size: 15 residues. The germline V gene encodes CDR1 MDHEN and CDR2 SYDVKM. The V gene end was trimmed by 3 bases and the J gene end by 6 bases; junction bases not matched to a gene: 8. CDR3 loop: CASSFLGDRGSEQYF. CDR3 nucleotides: TGTGCCAGCAGTTTCCTCGGGGACAGGGGATCCGAGCAGTACTTC.

The J gene is TRBJ1-5, the V gene TRBV2; TRBD1 is a possible D gene (5 bases). The CDR3 has 14 residues. Between the trimmed V and J ends, which lost 4 bases and 6 bases, there was a span of 13 bases. The V gene's germline CDR1 is SNHLY and CDR2 FYNNEI. CDR3 coding DNA: TGTGCCAGCAGTGCACAGGTTTCAGGTCAGCCCCAGCATTTT. It encodes CASSAQVSGQPQHF.

V and J are TRBV6-1 and TRBJ2-2, with D tentatively TRBD2 (6 bases). The CDR3 is made up of 17 amino acids. The ends were cut back, 0 bases at V and 5 bases at J, with 16 bases in the middle. Looked up from germline, CDR1 is MNHNS and CDR2 is SASEGT. CDR3 in amino acids: CASSEAQGTLKTGELFF. The CDR3 DNA is TGTGCCAGCAGTGAAGCGCAAGGGACTCTCAAGACCGGGGAGCTGTTTTTT.

The chain employs TRBV25-1 and TRBJ2-1; 8 bases line up with TRBD1. There are 15 residues in the CDR3. The germline gives CDR1 MGHDK, CDR2 SYGVNS. V gave up 6 bases and J gave up 7 bases; unmatched junction bases: 11. Written as DNA, the CDR3 is TGTGCCAGCAGCGATCTGGACAGGGTGTCAAATGAGCAGTTCTTC. This encodes CASSDLDRVSNEQFF.

The gene calls are TRBV7-6 and TRBJ2-5; D not certain. This CDR3 spans 15 amino acids. V was trimmed by 1 base and J by 5 bases, leaving 14 bases between them. In germline, CDR1 is SGHVS, CDR2 FNYEAQ. CDR3 nucleotides: TGTGCCAGCAGCTTAGACGTCTCGGTTTGGGAGACCCAGTACTTC. This gives the protein CASSLDVSVWETQYF.

This clone appeared a single time. The CDR3 nucleotides read TGTGCCATCAGTCAACGGGACAGCGGAAATTCACCCCTCCACTTT. Translated, it gives CAISQRDSGNSPLHF. The chain employs TRBV10-3 and TRBJ1-6, with 7 bases fitting TRBD1. Germline lookup yields CDR1 ENHRY and CDR2 SYGVKD. V lost 5 bases, J lost 7 bases, and 8 bases stayed unmatched. The CDR3 runs 15 residues.

The chain couples TRBV6-5 to TRBJ1-1; 9 bases match TRBD1. This CDR3 contains 15 residues. Germline assignment: CDR1 MNHEY and CDR2 SVGAGI. V gave up 4 bases and J gave up 0 bases; unmatched junction bases: 3. CDR3 amino acids: CASSLRQGVNTEAFF. The CDR3 DNA follows: TGTGCCAGCAGTTTACGACAGGGGGTGAACACTGAAGCTTTCTTT.

The rearrangement joins TRBV4-2 to TRBJ2-2, with 8 bases that match TRBD2. Trimming removed 0 bases from V and 4 bases from J; junction bases left unmatched: 10. The CDR3 consists of 18 residues. CDR1 LGHNA and CDR2 YNFKEQ come from the germline V gene. The CDR3 loop reads CASSQEGRGGPSTGELFF. CDR3 bases: TGTGCCAGCAGCCAAGAGGGACGGGGGGGCCCGAGCACCGGGGAGCTGTTTTTT.

The CDR3 loop is CAWRDSSYNSPLHF. As DNA, the CDR3 is TGTGCCTGGAGGGACAGCTCCTATAATTCACCCCTCCACTTT. V usage is TRBV30 and J usage is TRBJ1-6, with a weak D call TRBD1 (6 bases). This CDR3 region has 14 residues. V was trimmed by 3 bases and J by 0 bases, leaving 6 bases between them. The germline gives CDR1 GTSNPN, CDR2 SVGIG (reference sequence).

The chain links TRBV28 to TRBJ1-5; weak D call: TRBD1 (5 bases). The CDR3 is 17 residues long. Germline CDR1 is MDHEN and CDR2 is SYDVKM. V dropped 4 bases and J dropped 1 base, with 17 bases sitting between them. The CDR3 sequence is CASSSIRGGTSNQPQHF. The CDR3 nucleotides are TGTGCCAGCAGTTCCATCCGCGGGGGAACCAGCAATCAGCCCCAGCATTTT.